The next 12 T cell receptor beta chains were all read from a single sample in a study of blood T cells in healthy people across ages. Combining a sample-barcoded 5' primer with a J-beta primer mix, a second PCR ran for about 7 to 12 cycles. TCRdb recomputed calls from the 5' RACE reads with MiXCR, one row per CDR3 protein. Of hundreds of thousands of distinct CDR3 sequences detected, around 26% appear once; the ten largest clones hold around 15%. The specimen sequenced was blood. The receptors derive from an elderly woman in good health.

Only a few counts were recorded for this clonotype. The chain is built from TRBV29-1 and TRBJ2-2; no clear D. Trimming cost V 4 bases and J 2 bases, with 11 bases left between them. Germline V gene lookup returns CDR1 SQVTM and CDR2 ANQGSEA. This CDR3 contains 14 residues. In nucleotides, the CDR3 is TGCAGCGTTGGTAGTAGGGCCAACACCGGGGAGCTGTTTTTT. It codes for CSVGSRANTGELFF.

This chain uses TRBV7-3 with TRBJ1-2, with 10 bases aligning to TRBD1. The CDR3 is made up of 15 amino acids. Germline CDR1 and CDR2: SGHTA and FQGTGA. Trimming cost V 4 bases and J 7 bases; bases outside gene matches: 9. The CDR3 loop reads CASSSNGDRGSGYTF. CDR3 nucleotides: TGTGCCAGCAGCTCTAACGGGGACAGGGGTTCTGGCTACACCTTC. Looking up the rest from reference TRBV7-3 and TRBJ1-2 gives the full variable domain: GAGVSQTPSNKVTEKGKYVELRCDPISGHTALYWYRQSLGQGPEFLIYFQGTGAADDSGLPNDRFFAVRPEGSVSTLKIQRTERGDSAVYLCASSSNGDRGSGYTFGSGTRLTVV.

Many counts were recorded for this clonotype. V and J are TRBV12-3 or TRBV12-4 and TRBJ1-4, with unresolved D. The CDR3 is made up of 11 amino acids. V was shortened by 6 bases and J by 7 bases, with 6 bases between the two germline ends. CDR3 sequence reads: CASSLGEKLFF. The CDR3 DNA reads as TGTGCCAGCAGCTTGGGTGAAAAACTGTTTTTT.

This clonotype was recorded many times. The rearrangement uses TRBV24-1 and TRBJ2-3, with 8 bases aligning to TRBD1. Trimming removed 4 bases from V and 9 bases from J; junction bases left unmatched: 8. The length of the CDR3 is 14 residues. Germline V gives CDR1 KGHDR, CDR2 SFDVKD. CDR3 nucleotides: TGTGCCACCAGTGACTCCAGGACAGGGAAGACGCAGTATTTT. This gives the protein CATSDSRTGKTQYF.

This clonotype was recorded many times. The chain couples TRBV7-9 to TRBJ2-1; D may be TRBD2 (5 bases). V lost 5 bases and J lost 4, with 21 bases in between. The CDR3 covers 17 residues. Germline V lookup: CDR1 SEHNR, CDR2 FQNEAQ (reference sequence). The chain's CDR3 is CASSPALASLLYNEQFF. For the CDR3, the DNA is TGTGCCAGCAGCCCAGCTCTAGCCTCCTTGCTATACAATGAGCAGTTCTTC. Looking up the rest from reference TRBV7-9 and TRBJ2-1 gives the full variable domain: DTGVSQNPRHKITKRGQNVTFRCDPISEHNRLYWYRQTLGQGPEFLTYFQNEAQLEKSRLLSDRFSAERPKGSFSTLEIQRTEQGDSAMYLCASSPALASLLYNEQFFGPGTRLTVL.

This clonotype was detected only a few times. The chain links TRBV4-3 to TRBJ1-3; D is undetermined. Trimming left V 3 bases short and J 2 bases short, with 5 bases between. CDR1 is LGHNA, CDR2 YSLEER, per germline. The CDR3 loop spans 13 amino acids. CDR3 DNA: TGCGCCAGCAGCCACTCTGCTGGAAACACCATATATTTT. This codes for CASSHSAGNTIYF.

The chain recombines TRBV19 with TRBJ1-1; TRBD1 is a possible D gene (6 bases). Trimming took 11 bases from V and 5 from J, leaving 21 bases between them. Germline CDR1 reads LNHDA; CDR2 reads SQIVND (reference sequence). This CDR3 has 14 residues. As DNA, the CDR3 is TGTGCCGGTAACCAACAGGGCCAGAAAACTGAAGCTTTCTTT. This translates into CAGNQQGQKTEAFF.

There are a few counts of this clonotype. The V and J genes are TRBV6-1 and TRBJ1-1; 7 bases match TRBD1. The CDR3 extends over 13 amino acids. CDR1 and CDR2 (germline): MNHNS, SASEGT. The trim removed 4 bases at V and 5 bases at J, leaving 4 bases unmatched. In DNA, the CDR3 is TGTGCCAGCAGTGGACAGGGTTGGACTGAAGCTTTCTTT. This gives the protein CASSGQGWTEAFF.

With respect to this clonotype: This could be a read error, since a much larger clone is one nucleotide away. The chain uses TRBV6-5 and TRBJ2-1; no firm D call. The length of the CDR3 is 12 residues. Germline lookup yields CDR1 MNHEY and CDR2 SVGAGI. The CDR3: CACSNNINEQFF. CDR3 nucleotides: TGTGCCTGCAGTAATAACATCAATGAGCAGTTCTTC.

The rearrangement links TRBV20-1 to TRBJ2-3; D assignment may be TRBD1 or TRBD2 (5 bases each). This CDR3 is 15 amino acids long. The V end was cut by 3 bases, the J end by 5 bases, with 18 bases between. Per germline, CDR1 DFQATT and CDR2 SNEGSKA (reference sequence). The CDR3 DNA reads as TGCAGTGCTAGTATTTGGGCGGGCCAGGGAGATACGCAGTATTTT. The encoded protein is CSASIWAGQGDTQYF.

This clonotype came up once. A much larger clonotype is one base distant, so this may be a read error. The rearrangement uses TRBV9 and TRBJ2-1, with 9 bases identical to TRBD1. Germline V lookup: CDR1 SGDLS, CDR2 YYNGEE. Trimming cost V 6 bases and J 5 bases; bases outside gene matches: 6. The CDR3 is made up of 14 amino acids. Here the CDR3 DNA reads TGTGCCAGCATCGTCCGGGACAGGGACAATGAGCAGTTCTTC. Protein sequence: CASIVRDRDNEQFF.

The chain has TRBV18 and TRBJ2-3; tentatively, D is TRBD2 (5 bases). V was cut by 2 bases and J by 0 bases, with 12 bases left in between. The CDR3 covers 16 residues. The germline V gene encodes CDR1 KGHSH and CDR2 LQKENI. The CDR3 region is CASSPLATTSTDTQYF. In DNA form, the CDR3 reads TGTGCCAGCTCACCATTAGCGACAACCAGCACAGATACGCAGTATTTT.